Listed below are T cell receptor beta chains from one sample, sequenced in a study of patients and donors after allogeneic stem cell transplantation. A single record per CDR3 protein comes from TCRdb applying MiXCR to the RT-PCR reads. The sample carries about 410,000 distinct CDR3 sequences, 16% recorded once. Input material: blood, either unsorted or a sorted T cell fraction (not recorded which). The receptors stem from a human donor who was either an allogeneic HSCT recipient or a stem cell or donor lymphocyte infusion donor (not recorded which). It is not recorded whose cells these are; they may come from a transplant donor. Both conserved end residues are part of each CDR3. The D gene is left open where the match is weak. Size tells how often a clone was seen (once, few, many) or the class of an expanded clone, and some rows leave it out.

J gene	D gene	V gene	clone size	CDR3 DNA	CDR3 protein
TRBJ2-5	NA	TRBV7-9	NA	TGTGCCAGCCAGGCCCGCACAGGGTCCGGAGAGACCCAGTACTTC	CASQARTGSGETQYF
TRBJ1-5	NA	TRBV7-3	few	TGTGCCAGCAGCCTGTCAGACAATCAGCCCCAGCATTTT	CASSLSDNQPQHF
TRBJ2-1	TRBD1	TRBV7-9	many	TGTGCCAGCAGCTTAGCTTTGGCCTCCACACAGGGGAAGGAGTTCTTC	CASSLALASTQGKEFF
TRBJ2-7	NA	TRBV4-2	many	TGTGCCAGCAGCCCCCAAAGCCCAGGGGACGAGCAGTACTTC	CASSPQSPGDEQYF
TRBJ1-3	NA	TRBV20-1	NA	TGCAGCGCTAATCGGGACCGTGGAAACACCATATATTTT	CSANRDRGNTIYF
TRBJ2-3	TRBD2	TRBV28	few	TGTGCCAGCAGTCCGGGGGGACTTTCCAGCACAGATACGCAGTATTTT	CASSPGGLSSTDTQYF
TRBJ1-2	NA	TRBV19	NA	TGTGCCAGTATCACCAAGGTGGGGAGCTATGGCTACACCTTC	CASITKVGSYGYTF
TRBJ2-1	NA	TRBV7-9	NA	TGTGCCAGCAGCTTAGTTGTGGGGCCCACCTACAATGAGCAGTTCTTC	CASSLVVGPTYNEQFF
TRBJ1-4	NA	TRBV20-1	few	TGCAGTGCTAGATCTGTGCAGGATGAAAAACTGTTTTTT	CSARSVQDEKLFF
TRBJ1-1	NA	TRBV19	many	TGTGCCAGTAGCACCGGTCCGAACACTGAAGCTTTCTTT	CASSTGPNTEAFF
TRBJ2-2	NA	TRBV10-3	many	TGTGCCATCAGTGAGTCGGCAGGGGACACCGGGGAGCTGTTTTTT	CAISESAGDTGELFF
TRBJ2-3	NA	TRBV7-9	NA	TGTGCCAGCAGCTCCGGGATCGCTACAGATACGCAGTATTTT	CASSSGIATDTQYF
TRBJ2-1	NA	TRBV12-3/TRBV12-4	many	TGTGCTAGTAAGGCCGGTGAGCAGTTCTTC	CASKAGEQFF
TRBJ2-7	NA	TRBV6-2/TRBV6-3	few	TGTGCCAGCAGTTACTCGCGTCAGGGGCGTCTCTACGAGCAGTACTTC	CASSYSRQGRLYEQYF
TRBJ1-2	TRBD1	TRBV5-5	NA	TGTGCCAGCAGATCGGACAGGGCCCAGGACATTTCGGGTGGCTACACCTTC	CASRSDRAQDISGGYTF
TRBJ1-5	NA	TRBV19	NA	TGTGCCAGTGAAAGGTGGGCAGGGGATAGCAATCAGCCCCAGCATTTT	CASERWAGDSNQPQHF
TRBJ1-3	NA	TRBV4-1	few	TGCGCCAGCAGCCACCGGGCGGCCTCTGGAAACACCATATATTTT	CASSHRAASGNTIYF
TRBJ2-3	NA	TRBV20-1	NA	TGCAGTGCTAGAAAAGACAGGCCCACAGATACGCAGTATTTT	CSARKDRPTDTQYF
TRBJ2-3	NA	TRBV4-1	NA	TGCGCCAGCAGCCAAGCTGTAGATACGCAGTATTTT	CASSQAVDTQYF
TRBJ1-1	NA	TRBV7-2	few	TGTGCCAGCAAAAAAAGGGGGGCAGGGGAGGACACTGAAGCTTTCTTT	CASKKRGAGEDTEAFF
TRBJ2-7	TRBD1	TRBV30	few	TGTGCCTGGAGTGCATACCAAGGACAGGGCCAGTACTTC	CAWSAYQGQGQYF
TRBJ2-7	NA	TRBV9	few	TGTGCCAGCAGCGTATTTCTACAGGGCGCTTACGAGCAGTACTTC	CASSVFLQGAYEQYF
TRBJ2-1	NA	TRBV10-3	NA	TGTGCCACCTCCGGGACGGCCAACAATGAGCAGTTCTTC	CATSGTANNEQFF